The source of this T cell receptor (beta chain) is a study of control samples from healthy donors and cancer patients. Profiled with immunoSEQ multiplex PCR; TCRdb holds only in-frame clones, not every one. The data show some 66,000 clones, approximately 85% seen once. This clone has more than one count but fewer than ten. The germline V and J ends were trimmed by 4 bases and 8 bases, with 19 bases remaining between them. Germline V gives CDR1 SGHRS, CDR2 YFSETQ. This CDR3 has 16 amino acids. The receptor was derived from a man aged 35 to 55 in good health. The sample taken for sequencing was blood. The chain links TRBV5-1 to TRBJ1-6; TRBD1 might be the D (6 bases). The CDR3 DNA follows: TGCGCCAGCAGCACCACCTCACAGGGAGCCTATTCACCCCTCCACTTT. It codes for CASSTTSQGAYSPLHF.